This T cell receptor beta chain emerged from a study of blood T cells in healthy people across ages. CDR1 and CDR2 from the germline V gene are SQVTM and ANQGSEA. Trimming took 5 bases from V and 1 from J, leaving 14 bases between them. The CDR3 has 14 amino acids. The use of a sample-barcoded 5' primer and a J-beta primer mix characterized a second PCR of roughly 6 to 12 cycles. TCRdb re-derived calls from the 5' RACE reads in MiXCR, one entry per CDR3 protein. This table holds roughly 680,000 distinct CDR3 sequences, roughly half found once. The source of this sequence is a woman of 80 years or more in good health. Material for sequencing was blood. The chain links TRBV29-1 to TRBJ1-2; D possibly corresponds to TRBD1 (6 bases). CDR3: CSVLQGEGNYGYTF. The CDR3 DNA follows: TGCAGCGTTTTACAGGGCGAGGGTAACTATGGCTACACCTTC.